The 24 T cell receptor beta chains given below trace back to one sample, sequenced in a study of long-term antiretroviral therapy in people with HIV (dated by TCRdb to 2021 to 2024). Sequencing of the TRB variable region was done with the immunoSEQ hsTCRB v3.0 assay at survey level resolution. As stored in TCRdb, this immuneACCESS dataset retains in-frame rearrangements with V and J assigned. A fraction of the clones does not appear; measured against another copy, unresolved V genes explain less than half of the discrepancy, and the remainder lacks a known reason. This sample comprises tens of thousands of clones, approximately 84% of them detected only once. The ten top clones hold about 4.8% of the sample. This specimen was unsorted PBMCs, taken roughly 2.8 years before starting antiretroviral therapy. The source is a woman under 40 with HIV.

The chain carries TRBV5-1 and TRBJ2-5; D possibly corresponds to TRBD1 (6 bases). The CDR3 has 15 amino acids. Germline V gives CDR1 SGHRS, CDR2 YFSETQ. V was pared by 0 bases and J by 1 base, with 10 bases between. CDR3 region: CASSLARDTQETQYF. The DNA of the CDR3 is TGCGCCAGCAGCTTGGCCCGGGACACCCAAGAGACCCAGTACTTC.

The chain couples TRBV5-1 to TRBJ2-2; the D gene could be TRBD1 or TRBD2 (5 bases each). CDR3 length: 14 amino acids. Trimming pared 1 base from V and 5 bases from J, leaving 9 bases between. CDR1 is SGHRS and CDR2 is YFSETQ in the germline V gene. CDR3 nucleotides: TGCGCCAGCAGCTTGCATGAGGGGACCGGGGAGCTGTTTTTT. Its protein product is CASSLHEGTGELFF.

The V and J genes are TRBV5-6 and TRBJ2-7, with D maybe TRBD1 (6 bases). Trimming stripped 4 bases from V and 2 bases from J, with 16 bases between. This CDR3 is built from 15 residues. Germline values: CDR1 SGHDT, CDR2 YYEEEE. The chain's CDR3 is CASSPPGALTYEQYF. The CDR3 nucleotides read TGTGCCAGCAGCCCGCCAGGGGCCCTGACCTACGAGCAGTACTTC.

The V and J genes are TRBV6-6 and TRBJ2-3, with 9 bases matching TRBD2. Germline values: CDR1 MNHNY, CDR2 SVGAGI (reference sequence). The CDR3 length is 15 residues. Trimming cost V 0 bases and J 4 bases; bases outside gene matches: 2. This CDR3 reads CASSYSGTSSDTQYF. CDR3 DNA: TGTGCCAGCAGTTACTCCGGGACTAGCTCAGATACGCAGTATTTT.

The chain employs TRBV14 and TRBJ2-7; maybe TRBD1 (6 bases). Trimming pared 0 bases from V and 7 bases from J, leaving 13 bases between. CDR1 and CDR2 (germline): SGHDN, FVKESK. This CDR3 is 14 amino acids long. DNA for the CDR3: TGTGCCAGCAGCCAAGATACAGGGCGTCGGGAGCAGTACTTC. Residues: CASSQDTGRREQYF. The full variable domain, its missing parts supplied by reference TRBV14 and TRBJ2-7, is EAGVTQFPSHSVIEKGQTVTLRCDPISGHDNLYWYRRVMGKEIKFLLHFVKESKQDESGMPNNRFLAERTGGTYSTLKVQPAELEDSGVYFCASSQDTGRREQYFGPGTRLTVT.

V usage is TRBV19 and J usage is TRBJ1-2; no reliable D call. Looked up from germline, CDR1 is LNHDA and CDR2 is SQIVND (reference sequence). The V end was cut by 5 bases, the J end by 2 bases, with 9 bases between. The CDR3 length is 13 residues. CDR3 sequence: CASSHGRNYGYTF. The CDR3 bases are TGTGCCAGTAGTCACGGCCGGAACTATGGCTACACCTTC.

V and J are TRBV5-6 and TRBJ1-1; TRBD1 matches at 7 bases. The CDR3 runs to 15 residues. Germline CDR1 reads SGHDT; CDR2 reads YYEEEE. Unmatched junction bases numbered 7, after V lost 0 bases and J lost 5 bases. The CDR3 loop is CASSLVVGGRTEAFF. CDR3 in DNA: TGTGCCAGCAGCTTGGTGGTAGGGGGCAGGACTGAAGCTTTCTTT.

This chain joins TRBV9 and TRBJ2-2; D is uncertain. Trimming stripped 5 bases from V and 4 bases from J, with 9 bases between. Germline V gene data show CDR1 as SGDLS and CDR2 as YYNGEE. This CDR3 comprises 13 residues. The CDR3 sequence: CASRGSSTGELFF. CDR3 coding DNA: TGTGCCAGCAGAGGGTCATCCACCGGGGAGCTGTTTTTT.

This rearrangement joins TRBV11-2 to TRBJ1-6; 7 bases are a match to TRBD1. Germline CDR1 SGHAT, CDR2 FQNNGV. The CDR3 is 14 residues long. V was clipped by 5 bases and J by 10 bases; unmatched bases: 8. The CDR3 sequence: CASSVRQGLSPLHF. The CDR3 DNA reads TGTGCCAGCAGCGTAAGACAGGGCCTCTCACCCCTCCACTTT.

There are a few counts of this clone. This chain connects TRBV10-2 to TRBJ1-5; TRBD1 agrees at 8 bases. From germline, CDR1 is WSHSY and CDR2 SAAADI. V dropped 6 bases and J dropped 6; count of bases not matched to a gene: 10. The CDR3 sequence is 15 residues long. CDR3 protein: CASSRGQEGGQPQHF. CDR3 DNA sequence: TGCGCCAGCAGCCGGGGACAGGAGGGGGGTCAGCCCCAGCATTTT.

CDR3 protein: CASSFSSNYGYTF. CDR3 in DNA: TGTGCCAGCAGCTTTAGCTCTAACTATGGCTACACCTTC. This chain uses TRBV5-8 with TRBJ1-2; unclear D gene. Per the germline V gene, CDR1 is SGHTS and CDR2 is YDEGEE. The CDR3 is 13 residues long. Trimming took off 2 bases at V and 0 bases at J, with 5 bases between the two ends.

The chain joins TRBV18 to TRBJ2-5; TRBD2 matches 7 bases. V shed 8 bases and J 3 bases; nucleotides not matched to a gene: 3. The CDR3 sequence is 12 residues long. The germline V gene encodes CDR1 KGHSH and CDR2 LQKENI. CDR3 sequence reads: CASRGGEETQYF. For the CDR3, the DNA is TGTGCCAGCCGGGGAGGGGAAGAGACCCAGTACTTC. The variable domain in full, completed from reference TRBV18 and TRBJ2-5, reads NAGVMQNPRHLVRRRGQEARLRCSPMKGHSHVYWYRQLPEEGLKFMVYLQKENIIDESGMPKERFSAEFPKEGPSILRIQQVVRGDSAAYFCASRGGEETQYFGPGTRLLVL.

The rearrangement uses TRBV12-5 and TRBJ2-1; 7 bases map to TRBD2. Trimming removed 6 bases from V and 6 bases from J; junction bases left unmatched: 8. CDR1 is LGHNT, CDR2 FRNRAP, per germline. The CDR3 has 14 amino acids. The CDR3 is CASGSWGGGNEQFF. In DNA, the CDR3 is TGTGCTAGTGGCTCCTGGGGGGGTGGCAATGAGCAGTTCTTC.

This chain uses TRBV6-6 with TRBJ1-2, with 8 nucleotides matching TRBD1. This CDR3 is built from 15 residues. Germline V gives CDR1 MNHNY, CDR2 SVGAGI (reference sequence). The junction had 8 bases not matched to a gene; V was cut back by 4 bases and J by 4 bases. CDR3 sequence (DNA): TGTGCCAGCAGTTCCCGGGACAGGCAATTCTATGGCTACACCTTC. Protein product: CASSSRDRQFYGYTF.

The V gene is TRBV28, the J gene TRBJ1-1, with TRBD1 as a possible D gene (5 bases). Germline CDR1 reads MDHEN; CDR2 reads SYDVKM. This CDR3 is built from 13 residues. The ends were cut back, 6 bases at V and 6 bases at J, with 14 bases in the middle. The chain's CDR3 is CASSPPKGPEAFF. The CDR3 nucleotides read TGTGCCAGCAGCCCCCCGAAGGGACCTGAAGCTTTCTTT.

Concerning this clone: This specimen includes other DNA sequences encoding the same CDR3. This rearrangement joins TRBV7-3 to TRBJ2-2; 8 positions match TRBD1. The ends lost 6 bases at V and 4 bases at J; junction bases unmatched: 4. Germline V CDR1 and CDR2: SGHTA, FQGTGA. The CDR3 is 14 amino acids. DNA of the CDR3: TGTGCCAGCAGACGTGGACAGGGCACCGGGGAGCTGTTTTTT. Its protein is CASRRGQGTGELFF.

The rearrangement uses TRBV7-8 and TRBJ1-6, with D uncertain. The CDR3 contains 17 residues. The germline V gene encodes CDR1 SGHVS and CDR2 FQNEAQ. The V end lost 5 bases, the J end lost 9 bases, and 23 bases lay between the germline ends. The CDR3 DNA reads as TGTGCCAGCAGCCCCAATCGTGAGATTACCCACGGTTCACCCCTCCACTTT. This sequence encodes CASSPNREITHGSPLHF.

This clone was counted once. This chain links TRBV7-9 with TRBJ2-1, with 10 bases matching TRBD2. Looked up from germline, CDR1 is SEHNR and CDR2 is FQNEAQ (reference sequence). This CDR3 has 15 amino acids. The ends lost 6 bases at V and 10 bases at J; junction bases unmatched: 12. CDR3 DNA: TGTGCCAGCAGGCCTAGCGGGGGATCATCTGGCGAGCAGTTCTTC. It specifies CASRPSGGSSGEQFF.

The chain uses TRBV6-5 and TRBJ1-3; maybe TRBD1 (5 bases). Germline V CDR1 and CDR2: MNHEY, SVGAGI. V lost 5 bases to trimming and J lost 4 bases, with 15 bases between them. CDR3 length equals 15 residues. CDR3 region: CASSTLGGIGNTIYF. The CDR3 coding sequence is TGTGCCAGCAGTACTTTGGGGGGTATAGGAAACACCATATATTTT.

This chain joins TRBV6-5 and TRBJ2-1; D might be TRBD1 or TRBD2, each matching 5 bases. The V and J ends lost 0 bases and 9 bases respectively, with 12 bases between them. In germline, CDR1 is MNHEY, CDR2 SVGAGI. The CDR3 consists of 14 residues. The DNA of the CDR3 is TGTGCCAGCAGTTACTCCGGGACCTCCACTGAGCAGTTCTTC. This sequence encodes CASSYSGTSTEQFF.

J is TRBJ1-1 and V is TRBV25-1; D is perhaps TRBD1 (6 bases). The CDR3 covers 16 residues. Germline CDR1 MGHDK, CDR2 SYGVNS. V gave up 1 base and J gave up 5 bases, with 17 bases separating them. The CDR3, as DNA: TGTGCCAGCAGTGAATTTCGGGGGGCGGTGGGGACTGAAGCTTTCTTT. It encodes CASSEFRGAVGTEAFF. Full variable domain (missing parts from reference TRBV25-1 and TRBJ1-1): EADIYQTPRYLVIGTGKKITLECSQTMGHDKMYWYQQDPGMELHLIHYSYGVNSTEKGDLSSESTVSRIRTEHFPLTLESARPSHTSQYLCASSEFRGAVGTEAFFGQGTRLTVV.

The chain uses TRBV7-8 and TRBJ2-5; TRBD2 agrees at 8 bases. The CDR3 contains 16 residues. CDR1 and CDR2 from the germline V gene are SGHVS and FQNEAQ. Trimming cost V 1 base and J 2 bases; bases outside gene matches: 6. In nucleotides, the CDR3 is TGTGCCAGCAGCTTAGGGATCGGGGGGGTACAAGAGACCCAGTACTTC. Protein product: CASSLGIGGVQETQYF.

CDR3 loop: CASSRQGAWGYTF. CDR3 bases: TGTGCCAGCAGTCGACAGGGGGCTTGGGGCTACACCTTC. J is TRBJ1-2 and V is TRBV2, with 10 bases lining up with TRBD1. Per the germline V gene, CDR1 is SNHLY and CDR2 is FYNNEI. This CDR3 region has 13 residues. V was pared by 5 bases and J by 8 bases, with 5 bases of the junction left unmatched.

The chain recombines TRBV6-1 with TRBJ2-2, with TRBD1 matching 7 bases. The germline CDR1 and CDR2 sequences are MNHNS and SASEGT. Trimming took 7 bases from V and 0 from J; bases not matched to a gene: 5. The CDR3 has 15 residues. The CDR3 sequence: CASTGGKSNTGELFF. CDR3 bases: TGTGCCAGCACAGGGGGTAAATCGAACACCGGGGAGCTGTTTTTT.